One and the same sample provided the 27 T cell receptor beta chains below, sequenced in a study of cytomegalovirus exposure and HLA in healthy donors. Researchers ran the PCR with 60 Vbeta and 13 Jbeta primers. The assay was immunoSEQ multiplex PCR, and TCRdb's table has in-frame clones only and misses some. The sample holds hundreds of thousands of clones, over 65% seen once. The source material was PBMCs. Receptors originate from a man in his late teens or twenties in good health and CMV-seronegative.

V and J are TRBV25-1 and TRBJ2-1, with 9 bases fitting TRBD1. The V and J ends lost 5 bases and 5 bases, in that order; junction bases with no gene match: 7. Germline V gene sequence: CDR1 MGHDK, CDR2 SYGVNS. There are 15 residues in the CDR3. CDR3 in amino acids: CASSSGQGNNNEQFF. CDR3 DNA: TGTGCCAGCAGTTCGGGACAGGGTAACAACAATGAGCAGTTCTTC.

The J gene is TRBJ2-7, the V gene TRBV7-8; 7 bases fit TRBD1. The CDR3 has 14 amino acids. Losses at the gene ends were 7 bases for V and 6 bases for J; bases not matched to a gene: 12. Germline lookup yields CDR1 SGHVS and CDR2 FQNEAQ. The CDR3 DNA reads as TGTGCCAGCACCACCCTAGGGGGCAGGGGCGAGCAGTACTTC. It codes for CASTTLGGRGEQYF.

This clone was observed a handful of times. The CDR3 nucleotides are TGTGCCAGCAGCCCGGTAGGCGGGGCGACCTACGAGCAGTACTTC. Translating gives CASSPVGGATYEQYF. The chain carries TRBV7-9 and TRBJ2-7, with a tentative D call TRBD2 (6 bases). The CDR3 consists of 15 residues. V was clipped by 5 bases and J by 2 bases, with 16 bases between them. Germline loops: CDR1 SEHNR, CDR2 FQNEAQ (reference sequence).

V is TRBV5-4 and J is TRBJ2-7; 13 bases are shared with TRBD2. CDR1 is SGHNT, CDR2 YYREEE, per germline (reference sequence). The trim removed 3 bases at V and 0 bases at J, leaving 6 bases unmatched. This CDR3 is 17 amino acids long. The CDR3 DNA reads TGTGCCAGCAGCTCACCGGGACTAGCGGGATCCTCCTACGAGCAGTACTTC. Protein sequence: CASSSPGLAGSSYEQYF.

This chain connects TRBV6-5 to TRBJ2-5; 8 positions match TRBD2. Gene TRBJ2-7 matches the end of the DNA better, so the J call may be wrong. CDR3 size: 14 residues. Germline CDR1 reads MNHEY; CDR2 reads SVGAGI. CDR3: CASSQTSVSYEQYF. CDR3 in DNA: TGTGCCAGCAGCCAGACTAGCGTCTCCTACGAGCAGTACTTC.

This chain joins TRBV29-1 and TRBJ1-1; possibly TRBD1 for D (6 bases). This CDR3 contains 13 residues. The germline V gene encodes CDR1 SQVTM and CDR2 ANQGSEA. Trimming cost V 3 bases and J 1 base, with 9 bases left between them. The CDR3: CSVDRGQNTEAFF. The CDR3 DNA follows: TGCAGCGTTGACCGGGGACAGAACACTGAAGCTTTCTTT.

This clone was picked up a small number of times. The chain joins TRBV11-3 to TRBJ2-5; TRBD1 matches at 7 bases. The J call may be in error: the DNA end matches TRBJ2-7 better. Germline CDR1 and CDR2: SGHNT and YENEEA. CDR3 length: 16 amino acids. DNA for the CDR3: TGTGCCAGCAGCATATCGCAGCGGACAGGCTACTACGAGCAGTACTTC. This encodes CASSISQRTGYYEQYF.

With regard to this clone: Other DNA sequences of this sample code for an identical CDR3. The chain employs TRBV18 and TRBJ1-4, with D possibly being TRBD1 (6 bases). The CDR3 extends over 15 amino acids. The V end lost 3 bases, the J end lost 0 bases, and 8 bases lay between the germline ends. Germline CDR1 KGHSH, CDR2 LQKENI. This CDR3 reads CASSPRTATNEKLFF. The CDR3, as DNA: TGTGCCAGCTCACCGAGGACAGCAACTAATGAAAAACTGTTTTTT.

V is TRBV13 and J is TRBJ1-6; no clear D. Trimming stripped 3 bases from V and 10 bases from J, with 7 bases between. Germline lookup yields CDR1 PRHDT and CDR2 FYEKMQ (reference sequence). The CDR3 runs to 12 residues. This CDR3 reads CASSFTKSPLHF. In nucleotides, the CDR3 is TGTGCCAGCAGCTTTACAAAGTCACCCCTCCACTTT.

As to this clone: This same CDR3 is encoded by further DNA sequences in the sample. This chain connects TRBV30 to TRBJ2-7; D might be TRBD2 (5 bases). V was shortened by 0 bases and J by 0 bases, with 6 bases between the two germline ends. CDR3 size: 13 residues. The V gene's germline CDR1 is GTSNPN and CDR2 SVGIG (reference sequence). Written as DNA, the CDR3 is TGTGCCTGGAGTGTTGGGAGCTCCTACGAGCAGTACTTC. It codes for CAWSVGSSYEQYF.

The chain uses TRBV19 and TRBJ2-1, with D possibly being TRBD2 (7 bases). This CDR3 region has 14 residues. CDR1 is LNHDA, CDR2 SQIVND, per germline (reference sequence). Trimming left V 7 bases short and J 3 bases short, with 13 bases between. CDR3 bases: TGTGCCAGTACCAGGGAGGGGGACTACAATGAGCAGTTCTTC. The encoded protein is CASTREGDYNEQFF.

This clone appeared a few times. V gene TRBV25-1 combines with J gene TRBJ1-4, with no clear D. Germline values: CDR1 MGHDK, CDR2 SYGVNS. Trimming took off 4 bases at V and 3 bases at J, with 9 bases between the two ends. This CDR3 contains 14 residues. CDR3 bases: TGTGCCAGCAGTGGGTGGCAGGCTAATGAAAAACTGTTTTTT. Encoded protein: CASSGWQANEKLFF.

The V gene is TRBV28, the J gene TRBJ1-3, with D perhaps matching TRBD1 (5 bases). Germline V gene sequence: CDR1 MDHEN, CDR2 SYDVKM. CDR3 size: 18 residues. The V gene lost 8 bases and the J gene lost 0 bases, with 23 bases spanning the gap. The CDR3 sequence: CASSEGAAGLISGNTIYF. The CDR3 DNA sequence: TGTGCCAGCTCAGAAGGGGCCGCGGGACTTATCTCTGGAAACACCATATATTTT.

This clone has just a few counts. The V gene is TRBV6-1, the J gene TRBJ1-5, with 7 positions matching TRBD1. CDR1 is MNHNS, CDR2 SASEGT, per germline. J was trimmed by 9 bases and V by 0 bases; bases with no gene match: 5. The CDR3 has 14 amino acids. The CDR3 region has the DNA TGTGCCAGCAGTGAAGCCGGGGACAGTTCGCCCCAGCATTTT. Translating gives CASSEAGDSSPQHF.

The rearrangement links TRBV7-9 to TRBJ2-5; 7 bases line up with TRBD2. V trimming: 1 base; J trimming: 4 bases; junction bases outside the gene matches: 9. CDR1 SEHNR and CDR2 FQNEAQ come from the germline V gene (reference sequence). This CDR3 is built from 16 residues. For the CDR3, the DNA is TGTGCCAGCAGCTTAGGGGGGGGAGTGGAAAGAGAGACCCAGTACTTC. It encodes CASSLGGGVERETQYF. Complete variable domain (other parts from reference TRBV7-9 and TRBJ2-5): DTGVSQNPRHKITKRGQNVTFRCDPISEHNRLYWYRQTLGQGPEFLTYFQNEAQLEKSRLLSDRFSAERPKGSFSTLEIQRTEQGDSAMYLCASSLGGGVERETQYFGPGTRLLVL.

This clone was found a few times. An end of the junction differs from the germline gene, which may be a read error. The chain joins TRBV7-9 to TRBJ1-5; no clear D gene. The CDR3 has 15 residues. CDR1 is SEHNR, CDR2 FQNEAQ, per germline (reference sequence). The CDR3 nucleotides are TGTTCCAGCAGCCCGACCTTTGACTTCAATCAGCCCCAGCATTTT. Amino acids: CSSSPTFDFNQPQHF.

This clone was observed a single time. V and J are TRBV28 and TRBJ2-6; 11 bases match TRBD2. V dropped 6 bases and J dropped 13; count of bases not matched to a gene: 11. Germline-derived CDR1 and CDR2 are MDHEN and SYDVKM. The CDR3 sequence is 15 residues long. The CDR3 bases are TGTGCCAGCAGCACACCTAGCGGGAGGACCCATGTCCTGACTTTC. Its protein product is CASSTPSGRTHVLTF.

The chain recombines TRBV7-3 with TRBJ1-5; D might be TRBD1 (5 bases). The CDR3 is 13 residues long. CDR1 is SGHTA, CDR2 FQGTGA, per germline. Deletions cut 5 bases from V and 4 bases from J, with 9 bases between. CDR3 protein: CASSGDSNQPQHF. The CDR3 DNA reads as TGTGCCAGCAGCGGAGACAGTAATCAGCCCCAGCATTTT.

This clone has more than one count but fewer than ten. The chain combines TRBV6-6 with TRBJ1-3; D remains unclear. The germline gives CDR1 MNHNY, CDR2 SVGAGI (reference sequence). The V gene lost 5 bases and the J gene lost 0 bases, with 11 bases spanning the gap. The CDR3 consists of 15 residues. CDR3 in DNA: TGTGCCAGCAGTAAACAGTTTCCCTCTGGAAACACCATATATTTT. Protein sequence: CASSKQFPSGNTIYF.

The CDR3 spells CASSAGTGITYEQYF. The CDR3 region has the DNA TGTGCCAGCAGCGCAGGGACAGGGATTACCTACGAGCAGTACTTC. V usage is TRBV9 and J usage is TRBJ2-7; 9 bases are a match to TRBD1. The germline CDR1 and CDR2 sequences are SGDLS and YYNGEE. Trimming cost V 3 bases and J 2 bases; bases outside gene matches: 6. The CDR3 totals 15 residues.

The gene calls are TRBV6-1 and TRBJ1-3; D might be TRBD1 (5 bases). CDR1 and CDR2 (germline): MNHNS, SASEGT. This CDR3 is 15 amino acids long. With 5 bases removed from V and 0 bases from J, the gap between germline ends came to 11 bases. Here the CDR3 reads CASSSAGGSGNTIYF. The CDR3 region has the DNA TGTGCCAGCAGTTCTGCGGGGGGCTCTGGAAACACCATATATTTT.

This clone is a singleton in its sample. The chain recombines TRBV9 with TRBJ1-1; the D is unclear. The V end was cut by 0 bases, the J end by 0 bases, with 9 bases between. The length of the CDR3 is 15 residues. Germline values: CDR1 SGDLS, CDR2 YYNGEE. This chain's CDR3 is CASSVDPVMNTEAFF. The CDR3 region has the DNA TGTGCCAGCAGCGTAGATCCAGTCATGAACACTGAAGCTTTCTTT. The whole variable domain, filled in from reference TRBV9 and TRBJ1-1, reads DSGVTQTPKHLITATGQRVTLRCSPRSGDLSVYWYQQSLDQGLQFLIQYYNGEERAKGNILERFSAQQFPDLHSELNLSSLELGDSALYFCASSVDPVMNTEAFFGQGTRLTVV.

This chain uses TRBV5-1 with TRBJ2-1; 12 nucleotides line up with TRBD2. Germline CDR1 SGHRS, CDR2 YFSETQ. Germline trimming cut 0 bases from V and 5 bases from J; bases unmatched to any gene: 18. This CDR3 contains 21 residues. CDR3 sequence (DNA): TGCGCCAGCAGCTTGGTATCTGGGTCTAGCGGGAGGGTAGGGGTGGACAATGAGCAGTTCTTC. Its protein is CASSLVSGSSGRVGVDNEQFF. Filled out from reference TRBV5-1 and TRBJ2-1, the complete variable domain reads KAGVTQTPRYLIKTRGQQVTLSCSPISGHRSVSWYQQTPGQGLQFLFEYFSETQRNKGNFPGRFSGRQFSNSRSEMNVSTLELGDSALYLCASSLVSGSSGRVGVDNEQFFGPGTRLTVL.

This clone was seen a handful of times. The chain has TRBV5-6 and TRBJ1-6; no clear D gene. CDR1 is SGHDT, CDR2 YYEEEE, per germline. The CDR3 consists of 14 residues. The germline V and J ends were trimmed by 0 bases and 9 bases, with 10 bases remaining between them. The DNA of the CDR3 is TGTGCCAGCAGCTTGGCCTTTAACAGTTCACCCCTCCACTTT. Translating it yields CASSLAFNSSPLHF.

This chain joins TRBV2 and TRBJ2-4; possible D gene TRBD2, 5 bases. The CDR3 has 16 amino acids. Germline V CDR1 and CDR2: SNHLY, FYNNEI. V lost 6 bases and J 3 bases, leaving 18 bases between the germline ends. The CDR3 DNA sequence: TGTGCCAGCAGGGAGGAGTGGATTGGGGTCAAAAACATTCAGTACTTC. It codes for CASREEWIGVKNIQYF.

This rearrangement joins TRBV7-9 to TRBJ1-1; 7 bases line up with TRBD1. Germline V gene lookup returns CDR1 SEHNR and CDR2 FQNEAQ (reference sequence). V shed 5 bases, J shed 3 bases, and the junction held 6 bases outside the gene matches. The CDR3 is made up of 14 amino acids. In DNA form, the CDR3 reads TGTGCCAGCAGCCGGGACAGTGCGCACACTGAAGCTTTCTTT. This gives the protein CASSRDSAHTEAFF.

The chain uses TRBV7-3 and TRBJ2-3, with 11 bases matching TRBD2. J gave up 3 bases and V 3 bases, and 2 bases lay outside the gene matches. The germline V gene encodes CDR1 SGHTA and CDR2 FQGTGA. The CDR3 is made up of 15 amino acids. The CDR3 loop reads CASSLTSGMTDTQYF. The CDR3 DNA is TGTGCCAGCAGCTTGACTAGCGGGATGACAGATACGCAGTATTTT.